This T cell receptor beta chain was captured in a study of graft-versus-host responses after intestinal transplantation. Study-level findings and limits: Some GvH clones appeared in ileal mucosa or blood before recipient bone marrow.

This CDR3 is 16 amino acids long. V shed 5 bases, J shed 3 bases, and the junction held 9 bases outside the gene matches. Germline-derived CDR1 and CDR2 are SGHTA and FQGNSA. To note about this clone: Its target is not known.

Sequencing used immunoSEQ multiplex PCR; TCRdb keeps in-frame clones, though not all of them. There are about 89,000 clones in the sample; about nine tenths occur only once, and more than 0.075% lies in the top ten. This material consisted of unstimulated CD4+ T cells sorted from spleen or lymph node cells, taken before intestinal transplant. The chain links TRBV7-2 to TRBJ1-1, with 10 bases matching TRBD1. The TCR comes from a human donor who received an intestinal transplant. The CDR3 here is CASSPRRQGADTEAFF. In nucleotides, the CDR3 is TGTGCCAGCAGCCCACGACGACAGGGGGCCGACACTGAAGCTTTCTTT.